The 19 T cell receptor beta chains in this list originate from one sample, sequenced in a study of identical twins. TCRdb called the 5' RACE reads again in MiXCR, with one record for every CDR3 protein. The sample yields roughly 750,000 distinct CDR3 sequences, roughly 20% seen once. This sample was shared with a second study, whose subject was T cells expressing NK-cell markers.

Sequenced sample: PBMCs. The receptors here all came from a woman younger than 35 in good health.

This clonotype was seen more than once but under ten times. V and J are TRBV7-6 and TRBJ2-1; 9 bases are shared with TRBD1. Germline trimming cut 5 bases from V and 3 bases from J; bases unmatched to any gene: 11. The V gene's germline CDR1 is SGHVS and CDR2 FNYEAQ. CDR3 size: 17 residues. CDR3 residues: CASSPVPGQGIYNEQFF. CDR3 nucleotides: TGTGCCAGCAGCCCCGTTCCGGGACAGGGAATCTACAATGAGCAGTTCTTC.

V is TRBV6-5 and J is TRBJ2-7; the match to TRBD2 covers 7 bases. V trimming: 0 bases; J trimming: 0 bases; junction bases outside the gene matches: 8. This CDR3 has 17 residues. Looked up from germline, CDR1 is MNHEY and CDR2 is SVGAGI. CDR3 region: CASSYSGLAVDSYEQYF. The CDR3 DNA reads as TGTGCCAGCAGTTACTCGGGGCTAGCGGTCGACTCCTACGAGCAGTACTTC.

This clonotype was counted ten times or more. A read error may produce the germline difference seen at one junction end. CDR3 sequence reads: CASSLGLAGALFYDEQFF. The CDR3 DNA is TGTGCCAGCAGCTTAGGACTAGCGGGAGCTCTGTTCTACGATGAGCAGTTCTTC. The V gene is TRBV11-1, the J gene TRBJ2-1; 12 bases are a match to TRBD2. Germline V gene data show CDR1 as SGHAT and CDR2 as FQDESV (reference sequence). The CDR3 runs 18 residues.

V and J are TRBV21-1 and TRBJ2-3; the table calls TRBD1, which could not be checked here. TRBV21-1 is a documented pseudogene. This CDR3 is 16 amino acids long. CDR3 bases: TGTGCCAGCAGCATACTTCACAAACCCCGGGGAGATACGCAGTATTTT. Its translation: CASSILHKPRGDTQYF.

This chain joins TRBV6-2 or TRBV6-3 and TRBJ1-2; D not resolved. Germline V CDR1 and CDR2: MNHEY, SVGEGT. The CDR3 runs 16 residues. The V and J ends lost 7 bases and 3 bases respectively, with 21 bases between them. The CDR3 DNA reads TGTGCCAGCAACGAGGTATATTCGGATCGGGACTATGGCTACACCTTC. This translates into CASNEVYSDRDYGYTF.

This rearrangement joins TRBV14 to TRBJ2-1; possibly TRBD2 for D (5 bases). V was shortened by 0 bases and J by 4 bases, with 13 bases between the two germline ends. The germline V gene encodes CDR1 SGHDN and CDR2 FVKESK. This CDR3 has 16 amino acids. In DNA form, the CDR3 reads TGTGCCAGCAGCCAAGATAAGAGGGCTTTTTACAATGAGCAGTTCTTC. The encoded protein is CASSQDKRAFYNEQFF.

The chain employs TRBV4-3 and TRBJ2-1; 9 nucleotides agree with TRBD2. The J segment lost 4 bases and the V segment lost 5 bases, leaving 6 bases of the junction unmatched. The V gene's germline CDR1 is LGHNA and CDR2 YSLEER. This CDR3 is built from 15 residues. The CDR3 loop reads CASSAGLAIYNEQFF. For the CDR3, the DNA is TGCGCCAGCAGCGCTGGACTAGCGATTTACAATGAGCAGTTCTTC.

The chain recombines TRBV20-1 with TRBJ2-1; 10 nucleotides match TRBD1. Germline V gives CDR1 DFQATT, CDR2 SNEGSKA (reference sequence). V lost 6 bases, J lost 6 bases, and 8 bases stayed unmatched. The CDR3 runs 14 residues. In DNA form, the CDR3 reads TGCAGTGCGCTGGGGACAGGGGTGATCAATGAGCAGTTCTTC. It specifies CSALGTGVINEQFF.

V and J are TRBV20-1 and TRBJ2-1, with 8 bases lining up with TRBD2. The germline gives CDR1 DFQATT, CDR2 SNEGSKA (reference sequence). Trimming at V came to 4 bases and at J to 8 bases, leaving 10 bases not matched to a gene. The CDR3 sequence is 14 residues long. CDR3 DNA sequence: TGCAGTGCTAAGGACGGGACTAGAGTCTATGAGCAGTTCTTC. Residues: CSAKDGTRVYEQFF.

This clonotype was counted between two and nine times. This chain joins TRBV5-1 and TRBJ1-1; a weak D match, TRBD1 (5 bases). Trimming stripped 0 bases from V and 4 bases from J, with 13 bases between. Germline V gene lookup returns CDR1 SGHRS and CDR2 YFSETQ. The CDR3 is 15 amino acids. CDR3 DNA sequence: TGCGCCAGCAGCTTGGAGCCGGGGGTAGGCACTGAAGCTTTCTTT. Its translation: CASSLEPGVGTEAFF.

The chain combines TRBV5-1 with TRBJ2-5, with D perhaps being TRBD1 or TRBD2 (6 bases each). Germline-derived CDR1 and CDR2 are SGHRS and YFSETQ. Trimming removed 1 base at V and 4 bases at J, with 17 bases between. The CDR3 spans 16 residues. CDR3 sequence reads: CASSLSPEEGGETQYF. The CDR3 DNA sequence: TGCGCCAGCAGCTTGAGCCCGGAGGAGGGGGGAGAGACCCAGTACTTC.

For this clonotype: An end of the junction does not agree with germline; a read error may underlie this. The gene calls are TRBV20-1 and TRBJ1-3, with 10 bases matching TRBD1. There are 14 residues in the CDR3. The germline CDR1 and CDR2 sequences are DFQATT and SNEGSKA (reference sequence). The CDR3 loop is CSARDRGPGNTIYF. In DNA form, the CDR3 reads TGCAGTGCTCGAGACAGGGGGCCTGGAAACACCATATATTTT.

There are many counts of this clonotype. The chain combines TRBV6-1 with TRBJ2-1; 9 bases match TRBD1. The CDR3 is made up of 15 amino acids. Germline values: CDR1 MNHNS, CDR2 SASEGT. With 5 bases clipped from V and 7 bases from J, the junction kept 9 bases outside the gene matches. CDR3 DNA sequence: TGTGCCAGCAGTCGTCCGGGACAGGGAACAAATGAGCAGTTCTTC. Its translation: CASSRPGQGTNEQFF.

Only a few counts were recorded for this clonotype. The rearrangement uses TRBV7-9 and TRBJ2-1; 11 bases align to TRBD1. CDR3 length: 15 residues. Germline CDR1 SEHNR, CDR2 FQNEAQ (reference sequence). V was clipped by 2 bases and J by 6 bases; unmatched bases: 3. DNA of the CDR3: TGTGCCAGCAGCTTATTCGGACAGGGGGCCAATGAGCAGTTCTTC. Its translation is CASSLFGQGANEQFF.

V gene TRBV5-1 combines with J gene TRBJ1-3, with a possible D match to TRBD1 (6 bases). Germline-derived CDR1 and CDR2 are SGHRS and YFSETQ. This CDR3 has 15 amino acids. V lost 4 bases, J lost 4 bases, and 15 bases lay in between. This chain's CDR3 is CASSLGAMGGNTIYF. In nucleotides, the CDR3 is TGCGCCAGCAGCCTGGGGGCGATGGGAGGAAACACCATATATTTT.

This clonotype was found many times. The chain joins TRBV20-1 to TRBJ2-1; 7 positions match TRBD2. Per the germline V gene, CDR1 is DFQATT and CDR2 is SNEGSKA (reference sequence). Unmatched junction bases numbered 4, after V lost 4 bases and J lost 1 base. The CDR3 consists of 14 residues. The CDR3 reads CSAISGTSYNEQFF. In nucleotides, the CDR3 is TGCAGTGCTATAAGCGGGACTTCCTACAATGAGCAGTTCTTC.

The chain joins TRBV10-3 to TRBJ2-3; 7 positions agree with TRBD2. The CDR3 totals 15 residues. The V and J ends lost 4 bases and 5 bases, in that order; junction bases with no gene match: 9. Germline CDR1 reads ENHRY; CDR2 reads SYGVKD. The CDR3 reads CAISGLAERQDTQYF. In nucleotides, the CDR3 is TGTGCCATCAGTGGGCTAGCGGAGCGGCAAGATACGCAGTATTTT.

This clonotype was counted a few times. The chain couples TRBV10-1 to TRBJ2-3; D possibly corresponds to TRBD1 (5 bases). Germline CDR1 and CDR2: WNHNN and SYGVQD (reference sequence). V was pared by 2 bases and J by 11 bases, with 11 bases between. The CDR3 spans 12 residues. The CDR3 DNA sequence: TGCGCCAGCAGTGAGCAGGGAAACGGGCAGTATTTT. Encoded protein: CASSEQGNGQYF.

The chain has TRBV7-9 and TRBJ2-1; the match to TRBD2 covers 9 bases. This CDR3 region has 15 residues. Per the germline V gene, CDR1 is SEHNR and CDR2 is FQNEAQ (reference sequence). The V gene end was trimmed by 5 bases and the J gene end by 4 bases; junction bases not matched to a gene: 6. This chain's CDR3 is CASSRLAGSYNEQFF. Written as DNA, the CDR3 is TGTGCCAGCAGCCGCCTAGCGGGGAGTTACAATGAGCAGTTCTTC.